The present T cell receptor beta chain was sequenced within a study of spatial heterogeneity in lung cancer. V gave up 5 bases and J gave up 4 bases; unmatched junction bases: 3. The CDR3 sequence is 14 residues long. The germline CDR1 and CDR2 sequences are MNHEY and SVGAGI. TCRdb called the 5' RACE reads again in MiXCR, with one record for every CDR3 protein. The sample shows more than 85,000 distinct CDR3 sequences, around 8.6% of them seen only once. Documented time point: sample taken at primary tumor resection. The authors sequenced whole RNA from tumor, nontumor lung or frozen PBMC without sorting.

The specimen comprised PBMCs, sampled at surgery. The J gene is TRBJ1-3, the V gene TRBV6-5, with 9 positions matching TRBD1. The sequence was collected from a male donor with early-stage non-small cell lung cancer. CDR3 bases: TGTGCCAGCAGTACGACAGGGGGGGGAAACACCATATATTTT. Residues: CASSTTGGGNTIYF.